Shown below are 24 T cell receptor beta chains from a single sample sequenced in a study of T cells after yellow fever vaccination. A single record per CDR3 protein comes from TCRdb applying MiXCR to the 5' RACE reads. The sample lists 350,000 to 450,000 distinct CDR3 sequences; roughly 6.1% were seen once. The sequences come from PBMCs, collected 5 days after the yellow fever booster vaccination. These receptor sequences come from a man aged 30 to 45 who received the YFV17D yellow fever vaccine.

The chain carries TRBV18 and TRBJ1-2; 8 nucleotides agree with TRBD1. V trimming: 4 bases; J trimming: 0 bases; junction bases outside the gene matches: 10. Germline CDR1 reads KGHSH; CDR2 reads LQKENI. This CDR3 has 17 residues. CDR3 DNA: TGTGCCAGCTCACTAGAGCTTCCGGGACAGGCTAACTATGGCTACACCTTC. This gives the protein CASSLELPGQANYGYTF.

This clonotype was seen a few times. V is TRBV4-2 and J is TRBJ2-3; no clear D. This CDR3 has 16 amino acids. V was clipped by 0 bases and J by 4 bases, with 14 bases between them. CDR1 is LGHNA and CDR2 is YNFKEQ in the germline V gene. The CDR3 loop is CASSQEADANADTQYF. The CDR3 DNA reads TGTGCCAGCAGCCAAGAAGCAGACGCTAATGCAGATACGCAGTATTTT.

The chain carries TRBV4-3 and TRBJ1-3; D unclear. This CDR3 spans 17 amino acids. V was pared by 4 bases and J by 0 bases, with 16 bases between. The germline CDR1 and CDR2 sequences are LGHNA and YSLEER. The CDR3 is CASSRNVGDFSGNTIYF. The CDR3 bases are TGCGCCAGCAGCCGTAACGTCGGGGATTTCTCTGGAAACACCATATATTTT.

This clonotype turned up a few times. The V and J genes are TRBV12-3 or TRBV12-4 and TRBJ2-1; 8 bases map to TRBD1. The CDR3 is made up of 13 amino acids. Unmatched junction bases numbered 8, after V lost 6 bases and J lost 10 bases. The CDR3 DNA is TGTGCCAGCAGGATTCAGACAGGGGTAGAGCAGTTCTTC. It specifies CASRIQTGVEQFF.

This clonotype was observed many times. As the CDR3 is not closed by the conserved phenylalanine or tryptophan, this likely results from a read error. Because the CDR3's place on the DNA is in doubt, the DNA is left out and the CDR3 is given as listed by TCRdb. The chain is built from TRBV12-3 or TRBV12-4 and TRBJ2-1; whether TRBD2, the table's D call, matches the DNA was not checked. The CDR3 spans 8 residues, counting both ends. The CDR3 sequence: CASTRNGS.

This clonotype has at least ten counts. The V and J genes are TRBV25-1 and TRBJ2-2; 7 bases fit TRBD1. J was trimmed by 7 bases and V by 4 bases; bases with no gene match: 15. CDR1 is MGHDK, CDR2 SYGVNS, per germline. This CDR3 has 17 amino acids. The chain's CDR3 is CASSAIRQGVRSGELFF. The DNA of the CDR3 is TGTGCCAGCAGTGCGATTAGACAGGGAGTTCGAAGCGGGGAGCTGTTTTTT.

This clonotype was seen only a few times. The genes are TRBV12-3 or TRBV12-4 and TRBJ2-5; the match to TRBD1 covers 9 bases. V lost 7 bases, J lost 1 base, and 4 bases stayed unmatched. CDR3 size: 14 residues. This chain's CDR3 is CASIGQGPQETQYF. CDR3 nucleotides: TGTGCCAGCATCGGACAGGGGCCCCAAGAGACCCAGTACTTC.

This clonotype was recorded at least ten times. CDR3 coding DNA: TGTGCCATCAGTGTACAGGGGAGCTCCTACAATGAGCAGTTCTTC. Translating it yields CAISVQGSSYNEQFF. The gene calls are TRBV10-3 and TRBJ2-1; TRBD1 matches 7 bases. The germline gives CDR1 ENHRY, CDR2 SYGVKD. V gave up 4 bases and J gave up 0 bases; unmatched junction bases: 3. This CDR3 has 15 amino acids.

This clonotype was seen many times. The chain links TRBV5-1 to TRBJ2-3; 11 bases are a match to TRBD2. Per the germline V gene, CDR1 is SGHRS and CDR2 is YFSETQ. V lost 4 bases to trimming and J lost 1 base; unmatched junction nucleotides: 5. The CDR3 covers 16 residues. CDR3 in DNA: TGCGCCAGCAGCGCGTTGGGACTAGCGGGCACAGATACGCAGTATTTT. Encoded protein: CASSALGLAGTDTQYF.

This clonotype has only a few counts. The chain has TRBV6-2 or TRBV6-3 and TRBJ1-5, with D possibly matching TRBD1 (6 bases). CDR1 MNHEY and CDR2 SVGEGT come from the germline V gene. V was pared by 6 bases and J by 7 bases, with 19 bases between. The CDR3 extends over 15 amino acids. The CDR3 nucleotides read TGTGCCAGCAGATCTACGACAGGAAGGAACCAGCCCCAGCATTTT. It encodes CASRSTTGRNQPQHF.

Many counts were recorded for this clonotype. The rearrangement uses TRBV7-9 and TRBJ2-7; D is perhaps TRBD2 (5 bases). The CDR3 loop spans 14 amino acids. CDR1 is SEHNR, CDR2 FQNEAQ, per germline (reference sequence). V gave up 2 bases and J gave up 5 bases, with 13 bases separating them. The CDR3: CASSLRGGPHEQYF. The CDR3, as DNA: TGTGCCAGCAGCTTACGCGGCGGGCCGCACGAGCAGTACTTC.

The genes are TRBV2 and TRBJ2-7; 8 nucleotides agree with TRBD2. The germline gives CDR1 SNHLY, CDR2 FYNNEI. Trimming removed 5 bases from V and 4 bases from J; junction bases left unmatched: 7. The CDR3 is 14 residues long. CDR3 sequence (DNA): TGTGCCAGCAGTACCGGGAGGGCCTCTTACGAGCAGTACTTC. Its translation: CASSTGRASYEQYF.

This clonotype was seen a few times. The V gene is TRBV29-1, the J gene TRBJ2-3; D may match TRBD1 or TRBD2 (5 bases each). V lost 6 bases, J lost 0 bases, and 16 bases lay in between. Germline CDR1 is SQVTM and CDR2 is ANQGSEA. CDR3 length: 15 amino acids. CDR3 sequence reads: CSVVPLGRSTDTQYF. The CDR3 bases are TGCAGCGTCGTCCCCTTGGGACGCAGCACAGATACGCAGTATTTT.

The genes are TRBV20-1 and TRBJ2-7; a possible D gene is TRBD2 (5 bases). CDR3 length equals 15 residues. Per germline, CDR1 DFQATT and CDR2 SNEGSKA (reference sequence). V was trimmed by 1 base and J by 5 bases, leaving 18 bases between them. CDR3 in amino acids: CSARGVLAGSHEQYF. CDR3 sequence (DNA): TGCAGTGCTAGAGGTGTCCTAGCCGGTTCCCACGAGCAGTACTTC.

This clonotype was picked up many times. This chain joins TRBV5-5 and TRBJ2-3; the D gene is possibly TRBD2 (5 bases). The CDR3 sequence is 13 residues long. V lost 3 bases, J lost 6 bases, and 11 bases lay in between. Germline V lookup: CDR1 SGHKS, CDR2 YYEKEE (reference sequence). For the CDR3, the DNA is TGTGCCAGCAGCTCGTCGACTAAGGATACGCAGTATTTT. Residues: CASSSSTKDTQYF.

Notes on this clonotype: The junction does not match germline at one end; this may be a read error. V gene TRBV25-1 combines with J gene TRBJ2-7; D is undetermined. Germline loops: CDR1 MGHDK, CDR2 SYGVNS. The CDR3 contains 11 residues. In DNA, the CDR3 is TGTGCCAGCGGTGAGATTTACGAGCAGTACTTC. It codes for CASGEIYEQYF.

This clonotype was counted many times. The junction departs from the called germline gene at one end, perhaps through a read error. This chain links TRBV11-2 with TRBJ1-1, with D unclear. Per germline, CDR1 SGHAT and CDR2 FQNNGV. The CDR3 totals 13 residues. The CDR3 coding sequence is TGTGCCAGCACCTTAGGCGAGGGCACTGAAGCTTTCTTT. Translation gives CASTLGEGTEAFF. Full variable domain (missing parts from reference TRBV11-2 and TRBJ1-1): EAGVAQSPRYKIIEKRQSVAFWCNPISGHATLYWYQQILGQGPKLLIQFQNNGVVDDSQLPKDRFSAERLKGVDSTLKIQPAKLEDSAVYLCASTLGEGTEAFFGQGTRLTVV.

A few counts support this clonotype. CDR3 DNA sequence: TGCGCCAGCAGCTTGGTTGTAAGTGGCGAGCAGTACTTC. Protein sequence: CASSLVVSGEQYF. This rearrangement joins TRBV5-1 to TRBJ2-7; D gene unclear. V was cut by 0 bases and J by 6 bases, with 10 bases left in between. Germline CDR1 is SGHRS and CDR2 is YFSETQ. The CDR3 consists of 13 residues.

This clonotype was observed a handful of times. CDR3 sequence (DNA): TGCAGTGCAAGGACTAGCGGGAAAAGCCATAGCTCCTACAATGAGCAGTTCTTC. Translated: CSARTSGKSHSSYNEQFF. This chain joins TRBV20-1 and TRBJ2-1, with 12 nucleotides matching TRBD2. The CDR3 sequence is 18 residues long. Germline trimming cut 6 bases from V and 0 bases from J; bases unmatched to any gene: 12. Germline lookup yields CDR1 DFQATT and CDR2 SNEGSKA (reference sequence).

This clonotype was seen at least ten times. CDR3 nucleotides: TGTGCCATCAGTGAGTCGACGGGAACGGAGACCCAGTACTTC. This sequence encodes CAISESTGTETQYF. The J gene is TRBJ2-5, the V gene TRBV10-3, with a weak D call TRBD2 (5 bases). V lost 0 bases, J lost 5 bases, and 10 bases lay in between. The germline gives CDR1 ENHRY, CDR2 SYGVKD. This CDR3 has 14 residues.

This clonotype came up many times. J is TRBJ1-1 and V is TRBV12-3 or TRBV12-4; TRBD1 aligns across 7 bases. The V gene end was trimmed by 2 bases and the J gene end by 5 bases; junction bases not matched to a gene: 8. There are 15 residues in the CDR3. CDR3 nucleotides: TGTGCCAGCAGTTTAAGGGGGCGCGGATGGACTGAAGCTTTCTTT. Amino acid sequence: CASSLRGRGWTEAFF.

For this clonotype: Being one base from a much bigger clone, this may be a read error. V is TRBV3-1 and J is TRBJ2-1, with D possibly being TRBD2 (5 bases). The CDR3 has 15 residues. The V gene's germline CDR1 is LGHDT and CDR2 YNNKEL (reference sequence). CDR3 protein: CATSQESREYHEQFF. CDR3 DNA: TGTGCCACCAGCCAGGAATCGAGGGAATACCATGAGCAGTTCTTC.

A word on this clonotype: A read error is possible here, since a much larger clone lies one base away. This chain connects TRBV28 to TRBJ2-7; D uncertain. Germline loops: CDR1 MDHEN, CDR2 SYDVKM. There are 15 residues in the CDR3. The CDR3 coding sequence is TGTGTCAGCAGATCCGCCGGAAGCCTGGTCTACGAGCAGTACTTC. Amino acids: CVSRSAGSLVYEQYF.

The chain links TRBV18 to TRBJ2-2, with D perhaps matching TRBD2 (6 bases). V was trimmed by 3 bases and J by 3 bases, leaving 14 bases between them. This CDR3 has 16 amino acids. Germline CDR1 and CDR2: KGHSH and LQKENI. The CDR3 bases are TGTGCCAGCTCACCGGGTCCCGGGGGTTACACCGGGGAGCTGTTTTTT. Residues: CASSPGPGGYTGELFF.